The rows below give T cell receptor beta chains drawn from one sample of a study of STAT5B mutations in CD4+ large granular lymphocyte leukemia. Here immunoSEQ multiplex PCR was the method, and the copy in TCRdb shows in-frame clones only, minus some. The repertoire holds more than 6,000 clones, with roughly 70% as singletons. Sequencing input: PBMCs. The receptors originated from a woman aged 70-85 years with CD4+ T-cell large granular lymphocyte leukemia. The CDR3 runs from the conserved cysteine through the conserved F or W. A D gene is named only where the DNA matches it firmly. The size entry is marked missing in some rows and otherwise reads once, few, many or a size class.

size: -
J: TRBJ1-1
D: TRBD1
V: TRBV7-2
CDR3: CASSLGQMNTEAFF
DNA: TGTGCCAGCAGCTTGGGACAGATGAACACTGAAGCTTTCTTT

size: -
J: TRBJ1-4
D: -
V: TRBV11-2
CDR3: CASSLDRNNEKLFF
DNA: TGTGCCAGCAGCTTGGACAGAAATAATGAAAAACTGTTTTTT

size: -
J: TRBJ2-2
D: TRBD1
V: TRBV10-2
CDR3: CASGTATGELFF
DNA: TGCGCCAGCGGGACAGCCACCGGGGAGCTGTTTTTT

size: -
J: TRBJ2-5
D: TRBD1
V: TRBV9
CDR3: CASTFGQGREETQYF
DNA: TGTGCCAGCACCTTTGGACAGGGACGAGAGGAGACCCAGTACTTC

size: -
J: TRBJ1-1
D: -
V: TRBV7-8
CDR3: CASREGRDTEAFF
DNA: TGTGCCAGCAGGGAAGGGAGGGACACTGAAGCTTTCTTT

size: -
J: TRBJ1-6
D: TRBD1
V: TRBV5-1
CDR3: CASSPKQGTYNSPLHF
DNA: TGCGCCAGCAGCCCAAAACAGGGGACCTATAATTCACCCCTCCACTTT

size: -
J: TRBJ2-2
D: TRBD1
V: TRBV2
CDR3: CASRGAGTGITGELFF
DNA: TGTGCCAGCAGGGGGGCCGGGACAGGGATCACCGGGGAGCTGTTTTTT

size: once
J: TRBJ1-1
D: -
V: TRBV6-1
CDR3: CASSAGRYTEAFF
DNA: TGTGCCAGCAGTGCGGGGAGGTACACTGAAGCTTTCTTT

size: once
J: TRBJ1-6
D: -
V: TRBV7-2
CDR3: CASSLGRSYNSPLHF
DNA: TGTGCCAGCAGCTTAGGGCGGAGCTATAATTCACCCCTCCACTTT

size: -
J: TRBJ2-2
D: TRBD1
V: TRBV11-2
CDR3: CASSLLPGTGVYTGELFF
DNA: TGTGCCAGCAGCTTACTGCCCGGGACAGGGGTTTACACCGGGGAGCTGTTTTTT

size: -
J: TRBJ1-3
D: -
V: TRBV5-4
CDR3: CASSLNTYSGNTIYF
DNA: TGTGCCAGCAGCTTGAACACCTACTCTGGAAACACCATATATTTT

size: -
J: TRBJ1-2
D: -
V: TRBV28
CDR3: CASRPSRVGAGGYTF
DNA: TGTGCCAGCAGACCCTCACGGGTGGGGGCGGGTGGCTACACCTTC

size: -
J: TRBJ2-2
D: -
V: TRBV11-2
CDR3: CASSLGDFGTGELFF
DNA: TGTGCCAGCAGCTTAGGGGATTTCGGCACCGGGGAGCTGTTTTTT

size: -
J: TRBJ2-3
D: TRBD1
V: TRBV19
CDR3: CASSPWADRATDTQYF
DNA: TGTGCCAGTAGTCCTTGGGCCGACAGGGCTACAGATACGCAGTATTTT

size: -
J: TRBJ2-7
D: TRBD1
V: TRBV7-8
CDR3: CASSPRQGTGQYF
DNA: TGTGCCAGCAGCCCAAGACAGGGAACGGGGCAGTACTTC

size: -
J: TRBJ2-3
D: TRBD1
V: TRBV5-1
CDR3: CASSTQPGRGISDTQYF
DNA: TGCGCCAGCAGCACACAGCCGGGCAGGGGGATCTCAGATACGCAGTATTTT

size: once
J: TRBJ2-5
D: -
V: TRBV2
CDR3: CASRLTYQETQYF
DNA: TGTGCCAGCAGGTTGACTTATCAAGAGACCCAGTACTTC

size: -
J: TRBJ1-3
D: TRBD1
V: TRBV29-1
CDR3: CSVGDRAGNTIYF
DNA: TGCAGCGTTGGAGACAGGGCTGGAAACACCATATATTTT

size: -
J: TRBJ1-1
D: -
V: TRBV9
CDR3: CASSPSPGEGATEAFF
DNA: TGTGCCAGCAGCCCCTCCCCTGGGGAAGGAGCCACTGAAGCTTTCTTT

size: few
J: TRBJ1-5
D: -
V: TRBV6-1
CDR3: CASSPDGNQPQHF
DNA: TGTGCCAGCAGCCCAGACGGAAATCAGCCCCAGCATTTT

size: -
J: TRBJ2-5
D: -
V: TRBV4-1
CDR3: CASSQLPQGLYQETQYF
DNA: TGCGCCAGCAGCCAACTCCCGCAGGGACTGTACCAAGAGACCCAGTACTTC

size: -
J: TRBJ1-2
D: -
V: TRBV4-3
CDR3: CASSQETMNYGYTF
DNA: TGCGCCAGCAGCCAAGAAACGATGAACTATGGCTACACCTTC

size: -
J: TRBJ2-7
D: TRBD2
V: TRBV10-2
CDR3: CASSDTSGRAERPYEQYF
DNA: TGCGCCAGCAGTGACACTAGCGGGAGGGCCGAGCGTCCCTACGAGCAGTACTTC

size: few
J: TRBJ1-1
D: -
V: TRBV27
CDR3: CASSPRDAFEAFF
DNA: TGTGCCAGCAGTCCACGGGACGCCTTTGAGGCTTTCTTT

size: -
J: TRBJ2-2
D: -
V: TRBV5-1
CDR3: CASSLAGTVVGGELFF
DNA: TGCGCCAGCAGCTTGGCCGGAACAGTAGTGGGCGGGGAGCTGTTTTTT

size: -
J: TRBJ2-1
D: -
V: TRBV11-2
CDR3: CASSLAEYNEQFF
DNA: TGTGCCAGCAGCTTAGCGGAGTACAATGAGCAGTTCTTC

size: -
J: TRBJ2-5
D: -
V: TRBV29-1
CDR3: CSVSRLGATNQETQYF
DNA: TGCAGCGTGTCCCGTTTGGGGGCGACTAACCAAGAGACCCAGTACTTC

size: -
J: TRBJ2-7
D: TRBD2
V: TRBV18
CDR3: CASSPPGGVTYEQYF
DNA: TGTGCCAGCTCACCTCCGGGGGGTGTAACCTACGAGCAGTACTTC

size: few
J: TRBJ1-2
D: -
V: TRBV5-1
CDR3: CASSNWVDGYTF
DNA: TGCGCCAGCAGCAATTGGGTGGATGGCTACACCTTC

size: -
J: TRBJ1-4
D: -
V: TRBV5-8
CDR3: CASSFFQGSGTNEKLFF
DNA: TGTGCCAGCAGCTTTTTCCAAGGGAGCGGAACTAATGAAAAACTGTTTTTT

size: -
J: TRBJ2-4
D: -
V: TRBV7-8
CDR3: CASSTRGGDIQYF
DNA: TGTGCCAGCAGCACAAGGGGGGGGGACATTCAGTACTTC

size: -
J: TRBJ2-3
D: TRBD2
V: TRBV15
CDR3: CATRGGVEDTQYF
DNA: TGTGCCACCCGCGGGGGGGTGGAAGATACGCAGTATTTT

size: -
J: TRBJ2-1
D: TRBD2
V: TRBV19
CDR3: CASSTTGTRIPNEQFF
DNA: TGTGCCAGTAGTACAACCGGGACTAGAATTCCTAATGAGCAGTTCTTC

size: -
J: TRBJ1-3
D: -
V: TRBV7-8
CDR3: CASSFDRRGNTIYF
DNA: TGTGCCAGCAGCTTTGACCGGAGAGGAAACACCATATATTTT

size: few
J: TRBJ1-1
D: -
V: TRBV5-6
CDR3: CASRIRGPNTEAFF
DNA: TGTGCCAGCCGGATTAGGGGTCCGAACACTGAAGCTTTCTTT

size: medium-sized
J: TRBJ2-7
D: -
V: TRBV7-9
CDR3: CASSLGGGDEQYF
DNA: TGTGCCAGCAGCTTAGGCGGCGGGGACGAGCAGTACTTC

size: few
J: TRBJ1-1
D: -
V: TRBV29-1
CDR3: CSVAEGGFKAFF
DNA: TGCAGCGTCGCTGAAGGGGGGTTCAAAGCTTTCTTT

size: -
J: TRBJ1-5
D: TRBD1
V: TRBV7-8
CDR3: CASSYDRGWNQPQHF
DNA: TGTGCCAGCAGCTACGACAGGGGTTGGAATCAGCCCCAGCATTTT

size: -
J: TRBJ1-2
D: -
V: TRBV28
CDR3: CASSFGGRDYGYTF
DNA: TGTGCCAGCAGTTTCGGGGGCAGGGACTATGGCTACACCTTC

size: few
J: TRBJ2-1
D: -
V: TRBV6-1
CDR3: CASSETAAYNEQFF
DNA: TGTGCCAGCAGTGAAACAGCTGCCTACAATGAGCAGTTCTTC

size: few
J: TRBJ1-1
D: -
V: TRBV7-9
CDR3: CASSDDKGDTEAFF
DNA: TGTGCCAGCAGCGATGACAAGGGGGACACTGAAGCTTTCTTT

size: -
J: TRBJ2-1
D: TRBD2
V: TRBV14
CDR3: CASSQERGWASRYNEQFF
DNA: TGTGCCAGCAGCCAAGAGCGGGGGTGGGCTAGCAGATACAATGAGCAGTTCTTC

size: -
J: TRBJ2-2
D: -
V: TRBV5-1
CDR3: CASSLSGRETGELFF
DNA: TGCGCCAGCAGCTTGTCAGGGCGTGAGACCGGGGAGCTGTTTTTT

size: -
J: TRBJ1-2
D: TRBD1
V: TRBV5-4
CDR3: CASSSDRAYGYTF
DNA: TGTGCCAGCAGCTCGGACAGGGCATATGGCTACACCTTC

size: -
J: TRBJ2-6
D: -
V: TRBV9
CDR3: CASSVSHSGANVLTF
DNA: TGTGCCAGCAGCGTCAGTCACTCTGGGGCCAACGTCCTGACTTTC

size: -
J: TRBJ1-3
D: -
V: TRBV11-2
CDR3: CASSTGAENTIYF
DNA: TGTGCCAGCAGCACCGGGGCGGAGAACACCATATATTTT

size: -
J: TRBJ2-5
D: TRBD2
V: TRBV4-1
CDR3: CASRRTSGRGGTETQYF
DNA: TGCGCCAGCAGACGGACTAGCGGGAGGGGTGGGACAGAGACCCAGTACTTC

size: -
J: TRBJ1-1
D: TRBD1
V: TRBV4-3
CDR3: CASSYPGQTNEAFF
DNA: TGCGCCAGCAGCTATCCGGGACAGACAAATGAAGCTTTCTTT

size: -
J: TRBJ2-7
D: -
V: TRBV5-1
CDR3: CASSSPQGYEQYF
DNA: TGCGCCAGCAGCTCACCACAGGGCTACGAGCAGTACTTC

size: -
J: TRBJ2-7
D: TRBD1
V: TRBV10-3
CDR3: CAIRIGQGKDEQYF
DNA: TGTGCCATCAGAATAGGACAGGGGAAGGACGAGCAGTACTTC

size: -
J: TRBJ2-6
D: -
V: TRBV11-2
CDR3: CASSYTGLRVSGANVLTF
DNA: TGTGCCAGCAGCTACACAGGGTTGCGGGTCTCTGGGGCCAACGTCCTGACTTTC

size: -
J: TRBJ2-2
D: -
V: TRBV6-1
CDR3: CASSVSTGELFF
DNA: TGTGCCAGCAGTGTATCCACCGGGGAGCTGTTTTTT

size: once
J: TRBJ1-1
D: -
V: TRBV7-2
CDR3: CASSPGRTLAETEAFF
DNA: TGTGCCAGCAGCCCGGGACGGACTTTAGCGGAGACTGAAGCTTTCTTT

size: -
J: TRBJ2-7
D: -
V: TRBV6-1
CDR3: CASSELGVGVEQYF
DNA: TGTGCCAGCAGTGAATTGGGGGTTGGGGTAGAGCAGTACTTC